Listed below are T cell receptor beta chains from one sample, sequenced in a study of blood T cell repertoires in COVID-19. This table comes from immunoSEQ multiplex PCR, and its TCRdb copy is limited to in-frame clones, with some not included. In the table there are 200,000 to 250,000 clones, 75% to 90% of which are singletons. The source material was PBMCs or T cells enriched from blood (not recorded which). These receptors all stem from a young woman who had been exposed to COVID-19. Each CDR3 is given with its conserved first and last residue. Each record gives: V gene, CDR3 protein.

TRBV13	CASSFPTSSCYEQYF
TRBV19	CASSVRSSGTGAYGYTF
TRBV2	CASRLNNEQFF
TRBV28	CASSPGRAGLGYTF
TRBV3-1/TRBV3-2	CASSQGGRSPLHF
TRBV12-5	CASGLNPMGGGNQPQHF
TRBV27	CASSPWTGKGNEQFF
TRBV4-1	CASSQVDSGGASEQYF
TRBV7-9	CASAGTSGVQETQYF
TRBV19	CASTSRRGKMAPLHF
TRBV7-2	CASSFRQAYEQYF
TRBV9	CASSSRDRGGGELFF
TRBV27	CASSLWGTGDYNSPLHF
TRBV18	CASSQNSGEAFF
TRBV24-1	CATSDFGHRETNTGELFF
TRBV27	CASSLSITGEKLFF
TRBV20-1	CSASGHLYGYTF
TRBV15	CATSRGGGRELFF
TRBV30	CAWGFGTDTQYF
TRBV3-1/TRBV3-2	CASRTGLNTGELFF
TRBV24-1	CATSDLTQGEQYF
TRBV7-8	CASSLSWGGVQPQHF
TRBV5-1	CASSLEGTGLSGYTF
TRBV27	CASSIGGGIYGYTF
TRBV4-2	CASSQATGPYEQYF
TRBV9	CASSGGTGQGINTEAFF
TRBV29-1	CSLTEFGIGDTEAFF
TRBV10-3	CAISESFKTQYF
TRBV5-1	CASSPGQEYNSPLHF
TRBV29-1	CSVIPGNTEAFF
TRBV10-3	CAISDPIGANSGNTIYF
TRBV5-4	CASSLDRRGDGYTF
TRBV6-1	CASSEGARGSPLHF
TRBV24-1	CATSAGQYSNQPQHF
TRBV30	CAWLADSTDTQYF
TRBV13	CASSLTGDPRTALSNQPQHF
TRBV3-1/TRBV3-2	CASSQGSGTGAGTLHF
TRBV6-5	CASSYSSSSYNEQFF
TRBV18	CASSPFGGQPYEQYF